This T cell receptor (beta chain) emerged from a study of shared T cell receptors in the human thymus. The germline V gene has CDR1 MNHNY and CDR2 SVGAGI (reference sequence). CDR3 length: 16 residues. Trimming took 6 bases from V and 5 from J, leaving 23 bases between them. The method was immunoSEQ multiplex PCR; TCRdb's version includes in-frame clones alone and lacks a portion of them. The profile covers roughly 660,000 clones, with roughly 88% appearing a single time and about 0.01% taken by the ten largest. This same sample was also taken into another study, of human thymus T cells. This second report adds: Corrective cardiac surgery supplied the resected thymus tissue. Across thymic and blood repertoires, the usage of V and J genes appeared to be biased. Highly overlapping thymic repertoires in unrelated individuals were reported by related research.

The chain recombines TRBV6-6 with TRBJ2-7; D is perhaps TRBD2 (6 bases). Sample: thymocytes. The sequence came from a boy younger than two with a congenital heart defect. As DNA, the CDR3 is TGTGCCAGCAGCCCGGGGGAGGATAAGGTGTACCACGAGCAGTACTTC. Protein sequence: CASSPGEDKVYHEQYF.